The 14 T cell receptor beta chains below come from one sample, sequenced in a study of T cells in Graves' hyperthyroidism and ophthalmopathy. What was amplified from RNA transcripts were TCR beta CDR3 regions. HTBI primers drove first-round RT-PCR of the TCR CDR3. MiXCR, applied by TCRdb to the multiplex PCR reads, yields one record per CDR3 protein. The data contain over 300,000 distinct CDR3 sequences, approximately 15% of them singletons. The source material was blood. Source of these receptors: a woman aged 60 to 75 with Graves' hyperthyroidism.

The chain links TRBV5-5 to TRBJ2-1; D is ambiguous. The CDR3 has 16 residues. Germline V gene sequence: CDR1 SGHKS, CDR2 YYEKEE (reference sequence). The V end lost 0 bases, the J end lost 1 base, and 11 bases lay between the germline ends. DNA of the CDR3: TGTGCCAGCAGCTTGGGGCCCCCGACGTCCTACAATGAGCAGTTCTTC. It translates to CASSLGPPTSYNEQFF.

This clonotype was detected ten times or more. The chain is built from TRBV7-9 and TRBJ2-7, with TRBD2 matching 10 bases. CDR1 SEHNR and CDR2 FQNEAQ come from the germline V gene (reference sequence). The CDR3 length is 15 residues. V dropped 6 bases and J dropped 2; count of bases not matched to a gene: 7. For the CDR3, the DNA is TGTGCCAGCAGTGAGGGACTAGCGTTCCCCTACGAGCAGTACTTC. Amino acids: CASSEGLAFPYEQYF.

A note on this clonotype: One end of the junction fails to match germline, which may point to a read error. The V gene is TRBV11-3, the J gene TRBJ2-2; D is unclear. CDR1 is SGHNT, CDR2 YENEEA, per germline. The CDR3 runs to 15 residues. The CDR3 loop reads CVSSRFPRLPGELFF. CDR3 bases: TGTGTCAGCAGCAGATTCCCCCGTCTACCCGGGGAGCTGTTTTTT.

This clonotype was seen at least ten times. The chain links TRBV28 to TRBJ2-3; D uncertain. Deletions cut 6 bases from V and 2 bases from J, with 12 bases between. The germline gives CDR1 MDHEN, CDR2 SYDVKM. CDR3 length: 14 residues. The CDR3 DNA reads as TGTGCCAGCAGCGAGACAACCTTCACAGATACGCAGTATTTT. Its translation: CASSETTFTDTQYF. Supplemented by reference TRBV28 and TRBJ2-3, the full variable domain reads DVKVTQSSRYLVKRTGEKVFLECVQDMDHENMFWYRQDPGLGLRLIYFSYDVKMKEKGDIPEGYSVSREKKERFSLILESASTNQTSMYLCASSETTFTDTQYFGPGTRLTVL.

This clonotype was observed at least ten times. This sequence joins TRBV2 and TRBJ2-3, with TRBD2 identical over 9 bases. V lost 6 bases and J lost 0; bases outside the gene matches: 10. The CDR3 runs to 17 residues. The germline V gene has CDR1 SNHLY and CDR2 FYNNEI. DNA for the CDR3: TGTGCCAGCAGCAGGACCGGACTAGCGTTAAGCACAGATACGCAGTATTTT. Residues: CASSRTGLALSTDTQYF.

The chain links TRBV30 to TRBJ2-5; D gene ambiguous. V was cut by 2 bases and J by 4 bases, with 11 bases left in between. Germline V gene lookup returns CDR1 GTSNPN and CDR2 SVGIG (reference sequence). The CDR3 length is 13 residues. The DNA of the CDR3 is TGTGCCTGGAGTCTCCCGTTCCGAGAGACCCAGTACTTC. This encodes CAWSLPFRETQYF.

Ten or more counts support this clonotype. The chain combines TRBV20-1 with TRBJ2-5; 9 bases agree with TRBD2. Trimming cost V 6 bases and J 4 bases; bases outside gene matches: 12. The germline V gene encodes CDR1 DFQATT and CDR2 SNEGSKA (reference sequence). This CDR3 region has 15 residues. The CDR3 spells CSANNLAGRVETQYF. CDR3 DNA sequence: TGCAGTGCAAACAACCTAGCGGGGCGGGTAGAGACCCAGTACTTC.

This clonotype was counted ten times or more. DNA of the CDR3: TGTGCCAGCAGCTTTCATGCCGAGCAGTACTTC. It codes for CASSFHAEQYF. The V gene is TRBV11-2, the J gene TRBJ2-7; D unresolved. CDR3 length equals 11 residues. Germline loops: CDR1 SGHAT, CDR2 FQNNGV. Trimming shortened V by 3 bases and J by 6 bases, and 6 bases separated the two germline ends.

About this clonotype itself: Being one base from a much bigger clone, this may be a read error. This sequence joins TRBV3-1 and TRBJ2-5; D might be TRBD2 (5 bases). The DNA end lines up better with TRBJ2-1; the J call may be wrong. This CDR3 has 13 amino acids. CDR1 is LGHDT, CDR2 YNNKEL, per germline (reference sequence). The CDR3, as DNA: TGTGCCAGCAGCCGTGCGGGTCGAGAGACCCAGTTCTTC. It codes for CASSRAGRETQFF.

V is TRBV9 and J is TRBJ2-2; the match to TRBD2 covers 9 bases. The germline CDR1 and CDR2 sequences are SGDLS and YYNGEE. V was pared by 1 base and J by 1 base, with 5 bases of the junction left unmatched. This CDR3 region has 17 residues. Here the CDR3 DNA reads TGTGCCAGCAGCGTACGTCGGACTAGCGAGAACACCGGGGAGCTGTTTTTT. It translates to CASSVRRTSENTGELFF.

At least ten counts were recorded for this clonotype. This chain connects TRBV6-2 or TRBV6-3 to TRBJ2-7; D not resolved. Germline loops: CDR1 MNHEY, CDR2 SVGEGT. V gave up 2 bases and J gave up 4 bases, with 9 bases separating them. This CDR3 comprises 13 residues. The CDR3 region is CASSYASDYEQYF. The CDR3 DNA follows: TGTGCCAGCAGTTACGCGTCGGATTACGAGCAGTACTTC.

The chain uses TRBV29-1 and TRBJ1-3, with D possibly TRBD1 on 5 matching bases. Germline values: CDR1 SQVTM, CDR2 ANQGSEA. CDR3 length: 13 amino acids. V lost 4 bases and J lost 2, with 9 bases in between. CDR3 in DNA: TGCAGCGTTGGCGGGGGAGCTGGAAACACCATATATTTT. It specifies CSVGGGAGNTIYF.

This chain joins TRBV5-4 and TRBJ1-1, with D hard to call. The CDR3 length is 12 residues. V was shortened by 3 bases and J by 7 bases, with 10 bases between the two germline ends. The germline V gene encodes CDR1 SGHNT and CDR2 YYREEE (reference sequence). The CDR3 loop is CASSSWEGEAFF. The CDR3 DNA reads TGTGCCAGCAGCTCTTGGGAAGGTGAAGCTTTCTTT.

A remark on this clonotype: A much larger clone is a single base away; this may be a read error. The gene calls are TRBV4-1 and TRBJ2-1; D perhaps matches TRBD1 (6 bases). This CDR3 comprises 15 residues. Germline values: CDR1 MGHRA, CDR2 YSYEKL. The CDR3 loop is CAGSHVGGTYNEQFF. CDR3 DNA: TGCGCCGGCAGCCACGTTGGGGGCACCTACAATGAGCAGTTCTTC.